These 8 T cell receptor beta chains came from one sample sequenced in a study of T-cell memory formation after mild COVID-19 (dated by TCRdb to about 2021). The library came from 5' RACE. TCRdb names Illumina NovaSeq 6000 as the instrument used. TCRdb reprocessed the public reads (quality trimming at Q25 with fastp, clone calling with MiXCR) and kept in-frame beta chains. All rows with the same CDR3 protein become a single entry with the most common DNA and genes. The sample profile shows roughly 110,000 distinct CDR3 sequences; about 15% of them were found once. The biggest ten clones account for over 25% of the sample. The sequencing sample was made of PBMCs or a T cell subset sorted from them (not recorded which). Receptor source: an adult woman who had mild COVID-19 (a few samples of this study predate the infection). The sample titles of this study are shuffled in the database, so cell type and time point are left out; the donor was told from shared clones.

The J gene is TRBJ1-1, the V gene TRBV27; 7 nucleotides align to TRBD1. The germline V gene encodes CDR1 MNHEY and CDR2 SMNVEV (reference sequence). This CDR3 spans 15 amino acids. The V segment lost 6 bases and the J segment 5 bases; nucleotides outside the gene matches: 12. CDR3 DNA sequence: TGTGCCAGCAGCCTCGTCAGGGGGGGGGCGACTGAAGCTTTCTTT. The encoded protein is CASSLVRGGATEAFF.

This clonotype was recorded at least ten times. CDR3 sequence reads: CASSLIGGYNEQFF. The CDR3 DNA follows: TGTGCCAGCAGCTTAATCGGCGGGTACAATGAGCAGTTCTTC. V usage is TRBV7-8 and J usage is TRBJ2-1; possible D gene TRBD2, 5 bases. The V end was cut by 2 bases, the J end by 4 bases, with 9 bases between. Germline V lookup: CDR1 SGHVS, CDR2 FQNEAQ. CDR3 length equals 14 residues.

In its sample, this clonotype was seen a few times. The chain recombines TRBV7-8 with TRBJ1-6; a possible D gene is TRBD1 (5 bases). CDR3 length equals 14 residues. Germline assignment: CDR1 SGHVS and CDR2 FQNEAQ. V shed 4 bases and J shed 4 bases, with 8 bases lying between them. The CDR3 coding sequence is TGTGCCAGCAGCTCGGGGGATTATAATTCACCCCTCCACTTT. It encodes CASSSGDYNSPLHF.

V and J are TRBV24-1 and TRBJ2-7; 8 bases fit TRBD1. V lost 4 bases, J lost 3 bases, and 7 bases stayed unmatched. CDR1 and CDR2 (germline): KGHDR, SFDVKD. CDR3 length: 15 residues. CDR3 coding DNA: TGTGCCACCAGTGAAACCACAGGGGGTAACTACGAGCAGTACTTC. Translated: CATSETTGGNYEQYF.

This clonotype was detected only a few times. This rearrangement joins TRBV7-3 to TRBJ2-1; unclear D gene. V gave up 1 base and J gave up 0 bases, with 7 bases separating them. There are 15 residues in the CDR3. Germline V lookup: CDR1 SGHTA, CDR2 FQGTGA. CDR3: CASSLRDTSYNEQFF. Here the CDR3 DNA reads TGTGCCAGCAGCTTAAGAGACACCTCCTACAATGAGCAGTTCTTC.

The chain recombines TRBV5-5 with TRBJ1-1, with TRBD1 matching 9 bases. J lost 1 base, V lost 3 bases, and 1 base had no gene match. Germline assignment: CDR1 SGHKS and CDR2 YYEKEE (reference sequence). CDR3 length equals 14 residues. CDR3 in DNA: TGTGCCAGCAGCTCGGGACAGGGGAACACTGAAGCTTTCTTT. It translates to CASSSGQGNTEAFF.

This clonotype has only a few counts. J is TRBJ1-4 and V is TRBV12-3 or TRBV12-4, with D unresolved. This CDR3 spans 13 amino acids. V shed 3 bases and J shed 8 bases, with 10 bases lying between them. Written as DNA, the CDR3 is TGTGCCAGCAGTTTCCCAGGCTGGGAAAAACTGTTTTTT. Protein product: CASSFPGWEKLFF.

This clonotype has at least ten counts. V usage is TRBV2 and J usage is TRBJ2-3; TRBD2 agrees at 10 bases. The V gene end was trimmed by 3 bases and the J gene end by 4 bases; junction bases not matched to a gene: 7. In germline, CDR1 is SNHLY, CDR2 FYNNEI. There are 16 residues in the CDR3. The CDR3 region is CASSEGIAGGPDTQYF. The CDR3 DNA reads TGTGCCAGCAGTGAGGGGATAGCGGGAGGACCAGATACGCAGTATTTT.